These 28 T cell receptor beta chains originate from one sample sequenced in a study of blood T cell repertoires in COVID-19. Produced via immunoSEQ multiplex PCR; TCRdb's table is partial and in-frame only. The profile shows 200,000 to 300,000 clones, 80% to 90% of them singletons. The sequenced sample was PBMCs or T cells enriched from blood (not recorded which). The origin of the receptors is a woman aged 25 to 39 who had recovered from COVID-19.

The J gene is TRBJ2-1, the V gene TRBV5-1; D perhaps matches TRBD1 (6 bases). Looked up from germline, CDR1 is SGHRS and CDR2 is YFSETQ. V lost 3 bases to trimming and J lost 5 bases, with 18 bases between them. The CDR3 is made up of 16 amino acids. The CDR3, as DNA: TGCGCCAGCAGCTGGTTCGGGACACAAACTAACAATGAGCAGTTCTTC. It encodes CASSWFGTQTNNEQFF.

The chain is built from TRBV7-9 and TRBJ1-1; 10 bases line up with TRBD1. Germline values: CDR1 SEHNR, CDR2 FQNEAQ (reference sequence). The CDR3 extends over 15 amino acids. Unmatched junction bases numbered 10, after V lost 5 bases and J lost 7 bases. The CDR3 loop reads CASSGTLDRGGEAFF. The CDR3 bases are TGTGCCAGCAGCGGAACCTTGGACAGGGGGGGTGAAGCTTTCTTT.

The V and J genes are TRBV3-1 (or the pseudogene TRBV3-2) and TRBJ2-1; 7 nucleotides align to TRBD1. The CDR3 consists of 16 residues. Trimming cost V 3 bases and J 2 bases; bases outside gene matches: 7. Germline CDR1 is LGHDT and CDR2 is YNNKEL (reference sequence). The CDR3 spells CASSHLDRAAYNEQFF. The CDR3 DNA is TGTGCCAGCAGCCATCTCGACAGGGCCGCCTACAATGAGCAGTTCTTC.

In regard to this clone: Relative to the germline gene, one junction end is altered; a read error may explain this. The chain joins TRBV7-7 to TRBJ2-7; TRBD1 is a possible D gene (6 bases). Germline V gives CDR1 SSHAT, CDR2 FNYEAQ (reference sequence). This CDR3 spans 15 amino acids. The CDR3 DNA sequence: TGTGCTAGCAGCTTAGAAATGAGGGGGTATTGCGAGCAGTACTTC. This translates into CASSLEMRGYCEQYF.

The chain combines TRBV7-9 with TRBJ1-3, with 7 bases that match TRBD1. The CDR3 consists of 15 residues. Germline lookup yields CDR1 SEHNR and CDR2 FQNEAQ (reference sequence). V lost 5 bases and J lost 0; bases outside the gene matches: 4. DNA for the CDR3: TGTGCCAGCAGCACGGGACAGCACTCTGGAAACACCATATATTTT. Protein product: CASSTGQHSGNTIYF.

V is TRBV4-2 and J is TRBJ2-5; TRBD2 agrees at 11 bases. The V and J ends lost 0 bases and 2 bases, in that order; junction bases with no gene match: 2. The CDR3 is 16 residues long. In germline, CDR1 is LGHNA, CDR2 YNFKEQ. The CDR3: CASSQELAGVQETQYF. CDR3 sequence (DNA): TGTGCCAGCAGCCAAGAACTAGCGGGAGTACAAGAGACCCAGTACTTC.

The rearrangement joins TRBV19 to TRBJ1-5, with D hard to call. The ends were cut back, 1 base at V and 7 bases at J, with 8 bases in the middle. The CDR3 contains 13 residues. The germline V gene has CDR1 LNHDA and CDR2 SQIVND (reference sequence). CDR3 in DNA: TGTGCCAGTAGTATAGGGTGGGAGCAGCCCCAGCATTTT. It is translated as CASSIGWEQPQHF.

The CDR3 loop reads CASSESSTDTQYF. DNA for the CDR3: TGTGCCAGCAGTGAATCGAGCACAGATACGCAGTATTTT. The chain couples TRBV6-1 to TRBJ2-3; no clear D gene. The CDR3 consists of 13 residues. Trimming pared 2 bases from V and 0 bases from J, leaving 3 bases between. Germline V gene sequence: CDR1 MNHNS, CDR2 SASEGT.

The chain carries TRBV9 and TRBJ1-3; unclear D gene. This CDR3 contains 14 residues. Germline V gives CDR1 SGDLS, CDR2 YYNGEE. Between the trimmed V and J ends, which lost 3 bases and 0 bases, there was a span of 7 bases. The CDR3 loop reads CASSASFSGNTIYF. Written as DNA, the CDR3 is TGTGCCAGCAGCGCCAGTTTCTCTGGAAACACCATATATTTT.

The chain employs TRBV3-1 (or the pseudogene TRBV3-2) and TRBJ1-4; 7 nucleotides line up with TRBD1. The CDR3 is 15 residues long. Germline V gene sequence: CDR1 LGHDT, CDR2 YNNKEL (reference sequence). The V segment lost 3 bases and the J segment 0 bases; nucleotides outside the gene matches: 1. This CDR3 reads CASSHTGATNEKLFF. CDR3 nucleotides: TGTGCCAGCAGCCACACAGGGGCAACTAATGAAAAACTGTTTTTT.

Written as DNA, the CDR3 is TGTGCCAGCAGCTACGGCCCCAGCCACCGGGGGGAAATCAATAATTCACCCCTCCACTTT. Residues: CASSYGPSHRGEINNSPLHF. The rearrangement joins TRBV6-6 to TRBJ1-6, with D tentatively TRBD1 (5 bases). Germline V gene data show CDR1 as MNHNY and CDR2 as SVGAGI (reference sequence). V lost 6 bases and J 5 bases, leaving 29 bases between the germline ends. CDR3 length: 20 amino acids.

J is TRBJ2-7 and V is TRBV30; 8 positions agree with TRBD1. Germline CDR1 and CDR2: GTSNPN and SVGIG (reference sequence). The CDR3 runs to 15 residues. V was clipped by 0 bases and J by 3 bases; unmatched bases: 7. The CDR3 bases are TGTGCCTGGAGTGTGGGGACAGGAGCAAGCTACGAGCAGTACTTC. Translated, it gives CAWSVGTGASYEQYF.

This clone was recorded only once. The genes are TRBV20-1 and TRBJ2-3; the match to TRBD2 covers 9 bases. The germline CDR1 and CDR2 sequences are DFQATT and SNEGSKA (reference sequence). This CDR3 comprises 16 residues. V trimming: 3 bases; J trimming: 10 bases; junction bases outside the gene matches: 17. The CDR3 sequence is CSASADFAGGGAAQYF. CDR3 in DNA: TGCAGTGCTAGTGCCGACTTCGCGGGAGGGGGGGCGGCGCAGTATTTT.

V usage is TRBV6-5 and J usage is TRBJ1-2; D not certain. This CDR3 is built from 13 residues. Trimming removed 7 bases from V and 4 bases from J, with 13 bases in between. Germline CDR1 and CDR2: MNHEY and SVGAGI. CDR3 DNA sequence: TGTGCCAGCACACTTCTCATTAGCTATGGCTACACCTTC. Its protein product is CASTLLISYGYTF.

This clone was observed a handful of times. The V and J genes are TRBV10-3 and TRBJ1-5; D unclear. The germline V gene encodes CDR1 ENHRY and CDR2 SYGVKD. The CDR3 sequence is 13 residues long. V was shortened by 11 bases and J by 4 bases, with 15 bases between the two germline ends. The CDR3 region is CAEAESTNQPQHF. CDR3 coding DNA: TGTGCCGAGGCTGAATCCACGAATCAGCCCCAGCATTTT.

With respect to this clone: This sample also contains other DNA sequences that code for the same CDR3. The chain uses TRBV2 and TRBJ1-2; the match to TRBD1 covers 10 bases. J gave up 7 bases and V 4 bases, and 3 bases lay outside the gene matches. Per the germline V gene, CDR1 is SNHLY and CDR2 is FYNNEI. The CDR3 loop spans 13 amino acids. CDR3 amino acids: CASSGDRGSGYTF. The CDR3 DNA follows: TGTGCCAGCAGTGGGGACAGGGGATCTGGCTACACCTTC.

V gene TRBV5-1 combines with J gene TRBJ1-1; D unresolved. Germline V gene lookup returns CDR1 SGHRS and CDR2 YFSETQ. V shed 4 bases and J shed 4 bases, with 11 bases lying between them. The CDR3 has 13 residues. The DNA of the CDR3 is TGCGCCAGCAGCGATCCGGAGACCACTGAAGCTTTCTTT. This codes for CASSDPETTEAFF.

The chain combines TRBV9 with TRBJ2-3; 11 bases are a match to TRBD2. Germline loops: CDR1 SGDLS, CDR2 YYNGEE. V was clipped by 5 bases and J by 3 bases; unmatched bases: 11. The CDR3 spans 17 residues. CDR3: CASSLSGRALRTDTQYF. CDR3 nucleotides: TGTGCCAGCAGTCTTAGCGGGAGGGCCCTCAGAACAGATACGCAGTATTTT.

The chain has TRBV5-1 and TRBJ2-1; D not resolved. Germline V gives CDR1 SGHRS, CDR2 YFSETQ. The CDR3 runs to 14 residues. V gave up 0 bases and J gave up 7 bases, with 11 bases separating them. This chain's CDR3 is CASSLVSPANEQFF. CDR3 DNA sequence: TGCGCCAGCAGCTTGGTGTCCCCAGCGAATGAGCAGTTCTTC.

CDR3 protein: CASSYRENYGYTF. Written as DNA, the CDR3 is TGTGCCAGCAGTTACAGGGAGAACTATGGCTACACCTTC. The chain combines TRBV12-3 or TRBV12-4 with TRBJ1-2; a possible D gene is TRBD1 (6 bases). V was cut by 4 bases and J by 2 bases, with 8 bases left in between. The CDR3 is 13 amino acids.

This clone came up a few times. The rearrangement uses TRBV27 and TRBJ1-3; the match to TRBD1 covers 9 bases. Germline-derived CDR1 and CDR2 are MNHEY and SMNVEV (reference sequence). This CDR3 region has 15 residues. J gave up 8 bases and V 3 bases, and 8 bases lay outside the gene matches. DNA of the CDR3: TGTGCCAGCAGTTTGGGGACAGGGAGGTGGTACACCATATATTTT. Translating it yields CASSLGTGRWYTIYF.

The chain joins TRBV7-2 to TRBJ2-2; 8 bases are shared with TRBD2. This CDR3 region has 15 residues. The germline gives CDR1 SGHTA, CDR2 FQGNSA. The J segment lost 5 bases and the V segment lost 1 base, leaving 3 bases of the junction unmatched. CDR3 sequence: CASSLGGGRTGELFF. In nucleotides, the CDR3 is TGTGCCAGCAGCTTAGGGGGCGGGAGGACCGGGGAGCTGTTTTTT.

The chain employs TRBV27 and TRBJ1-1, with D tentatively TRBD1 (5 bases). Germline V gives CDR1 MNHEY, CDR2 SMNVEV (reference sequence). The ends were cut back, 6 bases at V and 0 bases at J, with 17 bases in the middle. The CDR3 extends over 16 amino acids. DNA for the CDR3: TGTGCCAGCAGGCGGCGGGACGGAAGTCTGAACACTGAAGCTTTCTTT. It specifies CASRRRDGSLNTEAFF.

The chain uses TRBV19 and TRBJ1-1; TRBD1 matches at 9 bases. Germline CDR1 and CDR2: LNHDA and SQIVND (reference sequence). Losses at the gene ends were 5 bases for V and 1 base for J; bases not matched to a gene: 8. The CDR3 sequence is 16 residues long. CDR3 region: CASSPLPTGGNTEAFF. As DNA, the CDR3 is TGTGCCAGTAGTCCACTCCCGACAGGGGGGAACACTGAAGCTTTCTTT.

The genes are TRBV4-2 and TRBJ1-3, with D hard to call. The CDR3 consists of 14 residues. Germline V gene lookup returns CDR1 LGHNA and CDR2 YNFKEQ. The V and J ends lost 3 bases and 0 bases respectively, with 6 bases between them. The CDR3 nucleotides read TGTGCCAGCAGCCAGTACAACTCTGGAAACACCATATATTTT. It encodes CASSQYNSGNTIYF.

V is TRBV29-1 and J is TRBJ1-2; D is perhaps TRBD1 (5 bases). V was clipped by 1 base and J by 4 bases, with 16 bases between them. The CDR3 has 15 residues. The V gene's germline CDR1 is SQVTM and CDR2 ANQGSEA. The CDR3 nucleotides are TGCAGCGTTGAAGCCATGGTTAGACAGCTCTATGGCTACACCTTC. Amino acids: CSVEAMVRQLYGYTF.

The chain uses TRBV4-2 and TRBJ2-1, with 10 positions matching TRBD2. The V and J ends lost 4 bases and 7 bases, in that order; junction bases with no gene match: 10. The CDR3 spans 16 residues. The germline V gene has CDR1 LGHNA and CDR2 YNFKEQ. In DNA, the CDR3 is TGTGCCAGCAGCCTCGGAGCGGGGGGGTTTGGGAATGAGCAGTTCTTC. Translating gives CASSLGAGGFGNEQFF.

Here the CDR3 reads CATSGGGVSGYTF. CDR3 sequence (DNA): TGTGCCACTTCTGGTGGGGGCGTGAGTGGCTACACCTTC. The V and J genes are TRBV24-1 and TRBJ1-2; D might be TRBD1 (6 bases). Germline V gives CDR1 KGHDR, CDR2 SFDVKD. CDR3 length equals 13 residues. Trimming took off 10 bases at V and 7 bases at J, with 18 bases between the two ends.